This entry concerns a single T cell receptor (beta chain). Its antigen remains unidentified. Expressed TCRB transcripts were sequenced, since all the RNA that had been isolated was reverse transcribed. Measured with immunoSEQ multiplex PCR; TCRdb has only the in-frame clones, and not every one. The sample gives around 160,000 clones, 6.5% to 8.5% of which show up once; around 0.5% is in the top ten. This entry belongs to a study of beta chain features in type 1 diabetes. The ends were cut back, 4 bases at V and 2 bases at J, with 12 bases in the middle. Per the germline V gene, CDR1 is SGHRS and CDR2 is YFSETQ. This CDR3 region has 14 residues. General study points: Moderate but significant shortening of TCRB CDR3s was recorded in all four CD4+ subsets from Type 1 diabetes patients.

Sort purity for all populations was recorded as exceeding 98%. The TCR comes from a young woman with type 1 diabetes. This rearrangement joins TRBV5-1 to TRBJ1-2; the D gene is possibly TRBD1 (5 bases). Sequenced material: central memory CD4+ T cells from blood. The CDR3 DNA reads as TGCGCCAGCAGCCAGATGACAGAAAACTATGGCTACACCTTC. Its protein product is CASSQMTENYGYTF.